This T cell receptor (beta chain) was sequenced in a study of shared T cell receptors in the human thymus. Sequencing was performed with immunoSEQ multiplex PCR; in TCRdb, only in-frame clones are kept and a portion is missing. This table has under 700,000 clones, roughly 74% appearing once. The V and J ends lost 3 bases and 0 bases respectively, with 9 bases between them. CDR3 size: 15 residues. Germline values: CDR1 KGHSH, CDR2 LQKENI. This clone was found a few times. These sequences were also reported in another study, on human thymus T cells. According to that study: Infants, healthy and Finnish, who were having corrective surgery for congenital heart defects served as donors. Obtained as resections during corrective heart surgery, the thymus tissue was then studied. V and J genes seemed to be used with bias in thymic and blood repertoires. Related research examined unrelated individuals and reported that their thymic repertoires overlapped highly.

The rearrangement uses TRBV18 and TRBJ1-3, with D possibly matching TRBD1 (5 bases). Sequenced input: thymocytes. The sequence was collected from a boy under two years old with a congenital heart defect. The CDR3 nucleotides are TGTGCCAGCTCACCGGTGGGGGGCTCTGGAAACACCATATATTTT. As protein: CASSPVGGSGNTIYF.